Each of the 15 T cell receptor beta chains below was sequenced from the same sample in a study of CD8+ T cells in alopecia areata. Alopecia areata patients gave lesional scalp punch biopsies and peripheral blood samples. Sequencing relied on a cDNA template that was reverse transcribed from extracted RNA. Data came from immunoSEQ multiplex PCR; TCRdb stores just in-frame clones and leaves some out. The sample carries under 20,000 clones, approximately 70% recorded once. Specimen: skin, collected at week 0. The receptors stem from a human donor with alopecia areata.

There are a few counts of this clone. This sequence joins TRBV25-1 and TRBJ1-5; D is perhaps TRBD1 (6 bases). CDR1 is MGHDK and CDR2 is SYGVNS in the germline V gene. The V end was cut by 4 bases, the J end by 6 bases, with 13 bases between. The CDR3 is 14 amino acids. The CDR3 nucleotides read TGTGCCAGCAGTGTGACGGGGGCAGGTCAGCCCCAGCATTTT. Protein: CASSVTGAGQPQHF.

The chain recombines TRBV2 with TRBJ2-5; 8 bases align to TRBD1. J lost 5 bases, V lost 3 bases, and 11 bases had no gene match. This CDR3 spans 16 amino acids. Germline assignment: CDR1 SNHLY and CDR2 FYNNEI. The CDR3, as DNA: TGTGCCAGCAGTGAGGGCCAGGGGGCATCGGGGGAGACCCAGTACTTC. Residues: CASSEGQGASGETQYF.

The V and J genes are TRBV6-5 and TRBJ1-2, with 8 bases aligning to TRBD1. Looked up from germline, CDR1 is MNHEY and CDR2 is SVGAGI. The CDR3 is 13 residues long. Trimming took 2 bases from V and 6 from J; bases not matched to a gene: 2. CDR3 protein: CASSYKQGDGYTF. The CDR3 nucleotides are TGTGCCAGCAGTTACAAACAGGGGGATGGCTACACCTTC.

Note on this clone: A junction boundary mismatches the germline segment, possibly from a read error. Other DNA sequences in this specimen translate into the identical CDR3. The chain joins TRBV4-1 to TRBJ1-1; 9 nucleotides agree with TRBD1. The CDR3 runs 15 residues. Germline-derived CDR1 and CDR2 are MGHRA and YSYEKL. CDR3 bases: TGCGCCAGCAGCCAATGGACAGGGGCGAATACTGAAGCTTTCTTC. The encoded protein is CASSQWTGANTEAFF.

V usage is TRBV28 and J usage is TRBJ1-6, with D unclear. The germline V gene encodes CDR1 MDHEN and CDR2 SYDVKM. This CDR3 spans 11 amino acids. V gave up 4 bases and J gave up 7 bases, with 2 bases separating them. The CDR3 coding sequence is TGTGCCAGCAGTTCGAATTCACCCCTCCACTTT. This gives the protein CASSSNSPLHF.

The rearrangement joins TRBV18 to TRBJ2-2; possible D gene TRBD1, 6 bases. V lost 5 bases, J lost 5 bases, and 9 bases lay in between. This CDR3 comprises 13 residues. Germline CDR1 KGHSH, CDR2 LQKENI. Here the CDR3 DNA reads TGTGCCAGCTCAGACACAGGGACCGGGGAGCTGTTTTTT. The encoded protein is CASSDTGTGELFF.

A single count supports this clone. The rearrangement links TRBV7-8 to TRBJ2-5; 13 bases are shared with TRBD2. The CDR3 runs 16 residues. Germline V gene lookup returns CDR1 SGHVS and CDR2 FQNEAQ. Trimming at V came to 3 bases and at J to 2 bases, leaving 3 bases not matched to a gene. CDR3 nucleotides: TGTGCCAGCAGCTTTCAGACTAGCGGGGGGCAAGAGACCCAGTACTTC. The encoded protein is CASSFQTSGGQETQYF.

V is TRBV11-2 and J is TRBJ2-3; D remains unclear. In germline, CDR1 is SGHAT, CDR2 FQNNGV. Trimming shortened V by 1 base and J by 1 base, and 12 bases separated the two germline ends. This CDR3 contains 16 residues. CDR3 residues: CASSLAYPIRTDTQYF. The CDR3 DNA is TGTGCCAGCAGCTTAGCGTACCCCATTCGCACAGATACGCAGTATTTT.

V usage is TRBV7-9 and J usage is TRBJ2-1; 9 positions agree with TRBD2. Per germline, CDR1 SEHNR and CDR2 FQNEAQ (reference sequence). The V segment lost 5 bases and the J segment 3 bases; nucleotides outside the gene matches: 8. This CDR3 spans 16 amino acids. CDR3 sequence: CASSPVAGALYNEQFF. As DNA, the CDR3 is TGTGCCAGCAGCCCTGTAGCGGGGGCCCTCTACAATGAGCAGTTCTTC.

This chain connects TRBV11-2 to TRBJ1-3, with a possible D match to TRBD1 (5 bases). V lost 3 bases and J lost 0, with 9 bases in between. Germline values: CDR1 SGHAT, CDR2 FQNNGV. CDR3 length: 15 amino acids. The CDR3 DNA reads as TGTGCCAGCAGCTTCCAGGGTTACTCTGGAAACACCATATATTTT. Its translation is CASSFQGYSGNTIYF.

The chain links TRBV7-9 to TRBJ2-5, with TRBD2 matching 10 bases. The V and J ends lost 1 base and 5 bases, in that order; junction bases with no gene match: 10. In germline, CDR1 is SEHNR, CDR2 FQNEAQ (reference sequence). The CDR3 length is 17 residues. The CDR3 DNA sequence: TGTGCCAGCAGCTTAGGAGCTCGGGGACTAGCGCGGGAGACCCAGTACTTC. This translates into CASSLGARGLARETQYF.

This clone occurred a few times. The chain has TRBV5-4 and TRBJ2-7; weak D call: TRBD2 (6 bases). V gave up 3 bases and J gave up 2 bases, with 9 bases separating them. The CDR3 runs to 13 residues. Germline V lookup: CDR1 SGHNT, CDR2 YYREEE (reference sequence). CDR3 sequence reads: CASSWDSAYEQYF. The CDR3 bases are TGTGCCAGCAGCTGGGACTCAGCCTACGAGCAGTACTTC.

This rearrangement joins TRBV9 to TRBJ2-5; D unresolved. This CDR3 is built from 11 residues. With 7 bases removed from V and 5 bases from J, the gap between germline ends came to 9 bases. The germline V gene encodes CDR1 SGDLS and CDR2 YYNGEE. The CDR3 region is CASGSRETQYF. In nucleotides, the CDR3 is TGTGCCAGCGGTTCTCGGGAGACCCAGTACTTC. Full variable domain (outside the CDR3, taken from reference TRBV9 and TRBJ2-5): DSGVTQTPKHLITATGQRVTLRCSPRSGDLSVYWYQQSLDQGLQFLIQYYNGEERAKGNILERFSAQQFPDLHSELNLSSLELGDSALYFCASGSRETQYFGPGTRLLVL.

The chain is built from TRBV7-9 and TRBJ1-2; D possibly corresponds to TRBD1 (5 bases). Trimming shortened V by 4 bases and J by 5 bases, and 11 bases separated the two germline ends. The germline CDR1 and CDR2 sequences are SEHNR and FQNEAQ (reference sequence). The CDR3 runs 13 residues. This CDR3 reads CASSSRGGYGYTF. DNA for the CDR3: TGTGCCAGCAGCTCCCGGGGGGGGTATGGCTACACCTTC.

J is TRBJ2-2 and V is TRBV4-2; D unclear. The CDR3 sequence is 14 residues long. V lost 0 bases to trimming and J lost 13 bases, with 15 bases between them. In germline, CDR1 is LGHNA, CDR2 YNFKEQ. The CDR3 region is CASSQDSTVGWLFF. The CDR3, as DNA: TGTGCCAGCAGCCAAGACTCCACCGTGGGGTGGCTGTTTTTT.